Each of the 16 T cell receptor beta chains below was sequenced from the same sample in a study of blood T cell repertoires in COVID-19. Profiling relied on immunoSEQ multiplex PCR, and the TCRdb table lists in-frame clones only, not all of them. The table records approximately 150,000 clones, roughly 83% of them present only once. Specimen: PBMCs or T cells enriched from blood (not recorded which). The source of these receptors is a man aged 65 to 85 who had been exposed to COVID-19.

The chain has TRBV29-1 and TRBJ1-2; 12 bases are a match to TRBD1. Germline lookup yields CDR1 SQVTM and CDR2 ANQGSEA. The CDR3 loop spans 16 amino acids. The trim removed 6 bases at V and 7 bases at J, leaving 15 bases unmatched. DNA of the CDR3: TGCAGCGTCCTCGGGGGACAGGGGGCCCTTGAGGGTGGCTACACCTTC. Its protein product is CSVLGGQGALEGGYTF.

This clone was counted many times. The chain has TRBV7-7 and TRBJ2-7; TRBD1 aligns across 9 bases. The CDR3 sequence is 16 residues long. V was clipped by 0 bases and J by 0 bases; unmatched bases: 3. Germline-derived CDR1 and CDR2 are SSHAT and FNYEAQ (reference sequence). The DNA for the CDR3 is TGTGCCAGCAGCTTAGCTCCGGGACAGGGCTCCTACGAGCAGTACTTC. Protein: CASSLAPGQGSYEQYF.

This clone was seen just once. The V and J genes are TRBV18 and TRBJ1-4; TRBD1 agrees at 11 bases. Germline loops: CDR1 KGHSH, CDR2 LQKENI. This CDR3 region has 15 residues. Unmatched junction bases numbered 1, after V lost 3 bases and J lost 4 bases. The CDR3 reads CASSPGQGVNEKLFF. DNA for the CDR3: TGTGCCAGCTCACCGGGACAGGGGGTTAATGAAAAACTGTTTTTT.

The chain carries TRBV5-1 and TRBJ2-5; D perhaps matches TRBD1 (6 bases). Per germline, CDR1 SGHRS and CDR2 YFSETQ. V was trimmed by 4 bases and J by 3 bases, leaving 10 bases between them. This CDR3 has 13 residues. The CDR3 reads CASSRQVEETQYF. The CDR3 DNA reads as TGCGCCAGCAGCCGACAGGTGGAAGAGACCCAGTACTTC.

This clone is a singleton in its sample. V is TRBV11-2 and J is TRBJ1-1, with 7 bases that match TRBD1. Germline-derived CDR1 and CDR2 are SGHAT and FQNNGV. This CDR3 contains 12 residues. The V gene end was trimmed by 3 bases and the J gene end by 7 bases; junction bases not matched to a gene: 2. CDR3 loop: CASSLTGFEAFF. The DNA for the CDR3 is TGTGCCAGCAGCTTGACAGGGTTTGAAGCTTTCTTT.

This clone was recorded a few times. The gene calls are TRBV19 and TRBJ1-6; D not resolved. This CDR3 has 12 residues. Germline CDR1 and CDR2: LNHDA and SQIVND (reference sequence). V was trimmed by 3 bases and J by 14 bases, leaving 11 bases between them. The CDR3 DNA reads as TGTGCCAGTAGTATGGGAGCAGAGGCCCTCCACTTT. As protein: CASSMGAEALHF.

The V gene is TRBV6-5, the J gene TRBJ2-1; TRBD2 agrees at 8 bases. The CDR3 is 15 amino acids. The junction had 12 bases not matched to a gene; V was cut back by 5 bases and J by 9 bases. CDR1 and CDR2 (germline): MNHEY, SVGAGI. The CDR3: CASSTGLGMFAEQFF. CDR3 nucleotides: TGTGCCAGCAGTACGGGACTAGGAATGTTTGCTGAGCAGTTCTTC.

This rearrangement joins TRBV4-3 to TRBJ2-3; the D gene is possibly TRBD1 (5 bases). CDR1 LGHNA and CDR2 YSLEER come from the germline V gene. The CDR3 spans 16 residues. V lost 0 bases, J lost 4 bases, and 14 bases lay in between. CDR3 residues: CASSQDPQGEPDTQYF. DNA of the CDR3: TGCGCCAGCAGCCAAGATCCGCAGGGTGAACCAGATACGCAGTATTTT.

The V and J genes are TRBV6-5 and TRBJ2-7; 7 positions match TRBD1. From germline, CDR1 is MNHEY and CDR2 SVGAGI. V lost 7 bases, J lost 1 base, and 4 bases stayed unmatched. The length of the CDR3 is 13 residues. The CDR3 loop is CASTGQVSYEQYF. Here the CDR3 DNA reads TGTGCCAGCACTGGACAGGTTTCCTACGAGCAGTACTTC.

The V call is TRBV9, the J call TRBJ2-1; 8 bases fit TRBD2. From germline, CDR1 is SGDLS and CDR2 YYNGEE. The J segment lost 3 bases and the V segment lost 3 bases, leaving 8 bases of the junction unmatched. CDR3 length: 16 residues. CDR3 nucleotide sequence: TGTGCCAGCAGCGACGGAGCGGGAGCAGGCTACAATGAGCAGTTCTTC. Amino acids: CASSDGAGAGYNEQFF.

This chain joins TRBV29-1 and TRBJ2-3, with D perhaps matching TRBD2 (6 bases). This CDR3 region has 12 residues. The V gene's germline CDR1 is SQVTM and CDR2 ANQGSEA. V was shortened by 6 bases and J by 5 bases, with 12 bases between the two germline ends. The CDR3 region has the DNA TGCAGCGTCCTGAAGGAGGGAGATACGCAGTATTTT. This sequence encodes CSVLKEGDTQYF.

This clone was found a few times. The rearrangement links TRBV10-3 to TRBJ1-2; D might be TRBD1 (6 bases). CDR1 ENHRY and CDR2 SYGVKD come from the germline V gene. The CDR3 is 13 amino acids. Between the trimmed V and J ends, which lost 2 bases and 3 bases, there was a span of 7 bases. The CDR3 region is CAISETGYYGYTF. In DNA, the CDR3 is TGTGCCATCAGTGAGACAGGGTACTATGGCTACACCTTC.

This chain joins TRBV6-5 and TRBJ2-2; D uncertain. V was trimmed by 4 bases and J by 1 base, leaving 7 bases between them. The length of the CDR3 is 14 residues. CDR1 and CDR2 (germline): MNHEY, SVGAGI. CDR3 protein: CASSWQRNTGELFF. The CDR3 DNA sequence: TGTGCCAGCAGTTGGCAACGGAACACCGGGGAGCTGTTTTTT.

The chain carries TRBV19 and TRBJ1-4; maybe TRBD1 (6 bases). The V gene's germline CDR1 is LNHDA and CDR2 SQIVND (reference sequence). This CDR3 is 17 amino acids long. Trimming left V 5 bases short and J 1 base short, with 17 bases between. In DNA, the CDR3 is TGTGCCAGTAGTGAAGTACAGGGATTTGAAACTAATGAAAAACTGTTTTTT. Its translation is CASSEVQGFETNEKLFF.

The chain carries TRBV4-1 and TRBJ1-2; D is uncertain. Germline CDR1 reads MGHRA; CDR2 reads YSYEKL. The CDR3 is made up of 15 amino acids. Trimming pared 1 base from V and 0 bases from J, leaving 9 bases between. The CDR3 loop is CASSQVLAANYGYTF. The CDR3 DNA is TGCGCCAGCAGCCAAGTGTTGGCAGCTAACTATGGCTACACCTTC.

This clone was counted a few times. This rearrangement joins TRBV6-6 to TRBJ2-6, with 10 bases identical to TRBD1. Germline V gene data show CDR1 as MNHNY and CDR2 as SVGAGI (reference sequence). J lost 0 bases, V lost 5 bases, and 16 bases had no gene match. The CDR3 has 21 residues. CDR3 sequence: CASSPRSSGTGANSGANVLTF. The CDR3 nucleotides read TGTGCCAGCAGTCCTAGATCCTCCGGGACAGGGGCCAACTCTGGGGCCAACGTCCTGACTTTC.